These 19 T cell receptor beta chains originate from one sample sequenced in a study of cytotoxic CD8 clonotypes in ibrutinib-treated CLL. Profiling relied on immunoSEQ multiplex PCR, and the TCRdb table lists in-frame clones only, not all of them. Among about 160,000 clones, about four fifths were seen once, and the ten largest hold approximately 2%. The specimen was PBMCs, collected after 12 months of ibrutinib treatment. Receptor source: a human donor with chronic lymphocytic leukemia.

In this sample, this clone turned up a few times. The chain recombines TRBV5-1 with TRBJ2-7, with a weak D call TRBD1 (6 bases). This CDR3 has 14 amino acids. V lost 5 bases and J lost 0, with 12 bases in between. Germline CDR1 SGHRS, CDR2 YFSETQ. CDR3 sequence (DNA): TGCGCCAGCAGATGGGGCAGGGGCTCCTACGAGCAGTACTTC. Its protein is CASRWGRGSYEQYF.

The CDR3 reads CASSKYGGTSTDTQYF. The CDR3 DNA is TGTGCCAGCAGCAAGTACGGCGGGACCAGCACAGATACGCAGTATTTT. The genes are TRBV21-1 and TRBJ2-3; the table's D call, TRBD2, was not checked against the DNA. TRBV21-1 counts as a pseudogene. The CDR3 covers 16 residues.

V and J are TRBV7-2 and TRBJ2-3, with D possibly matching TRBD1 (6 bases). CDR1 is SGHTA and CDR2 is FQGNSA in the germline V gene. The CDR3 is made up of 13 amino acids. The V and J ends lost 3 bases and 8 bases respectively, with 12 bases between them. The CDR3 here is CASSLWDTSTQYF. The CDR3 region has the DNA TGTGCCAGCAGCTTGTGGGACACGTCTACGCAGTATTTT. Full variable domain (remainder filled in from reference TRBV7-2 and TRBJ2-3): GAGVSQSPSNKVTEKGKDVELRCDPISGHTALYWYRQSLGQGLEFLIYFQGNSAPDKSGLPSDRFSAERTGGSVSTLTIQRTQQEDSAVYLCASSLWDTSTQYFGPGTRLTVL.

The chain recombines TRBV5-4 with TRBJ2-2; 7 positions match TRBD2. This CDR3 has 15 amino acids. Germline values: CDR1 SGHNT, CDR2 YYREEE (reference sequence). The V segment lost 1 base and the J segment 6 bases; nucleotides outside the gene matches: 6. The CDR3 DNA is TGTGCCAGCAGCTTGTATGGACTAGTTGCCGGGGAGCTGTTTTTT. Protein product: CASSLYGLVAGELFF.

Written as DNA, the CDR3 is TGTGCCAGCAGCTTGGGGACGTCGGAGGCCACTGAAGCTTTCTTT. Translated, it gives CASSLGTSEATEAFF. V gene TRBV7-9 combines with J gene TRBJ1-1, with a weak D call TRBD1 (5 bases). Per germline, CDR1 SEHNR and CDR2 FQNEAQ (reference sequence). The CDR3 totals 15 residues. V was shortened by 3 bases and J by 4 bases, with 15 bases between the two germline ends.

The genes are TRBV10-3 and TRBJ2-3; 7 bases line up with TRBD1. The CDR3 runs 12 residues. V dropped 6 bases and J dropped 3; count of bases not matched to a gene: 0. In germline, CDR1 is ENHRY, CDR2 SYGVKD. The DNA of the CDR3 is TGTGCCATCAGGACAGGGACAGATACGCAGTATTTT. Amino acids: CAIRTGTDTQYF.

Only one count was recorded for this clone. The chain recombines TRBV16 with TRBJ2-1; D gene uncertain. CDR3 length: 13 amino acids. CDR1 and CDR2 from the germline V gene are KGHSY and FQNENV. Deletions cut 0 bases from V and 5 bases from J, with 5 bases between. The CDR3 DNA reads TGTGCCAGCAGCCAATCCAGGAACAATGAGCAGTTCTTC. The encoded protein is CASSQSRNNEQFF.

This clone has more than one count but fewer than ten. The chain links TRBV6-5 to TRBJ2-7; unclear D gene. This CDR3 is 12 amino acids long. Germline V gene data show CDR1 as MNHEY and CDR2 as SVGAGI. The germline V and J ends were trimmed by 6 bases and 4 bases, with 10 bases remaining between them. The chain's CDR3 is CASSSGPYEQYF. DNA for the CDR3: TGTGCCAGCAGCTCCGGACCGTACGAGCAGTACTTC.

In regard to this clone: In this CDR3 the conserved last residue, phenylalanine or tryptophan, is missing, so a read error is likely. V and J are TRBV27 and TRBJ1-1, with D possibly matching TRBD1 (6 bases). The germline gives CDR1 MNHEY, CDR2 SMNVEV (reference sequence). V lost 3 bases to trimming and J lost 2 bases, with 16 bases between them. The CDR3 spans 16 residues. CDR3 sequence: CASSFTVARGNTEAFL. The CDR3 region has the DNA TGTGCCAGCAGTTTCACTGTGGCCAGGGGAAACACTGAAGCTTTCCTT.

The chain uses TRBV5-1 and TRBJ2-3; 15 bases align to TRBD2. Germline CDR1 reads SGHRS; CDR2 reads YFSETQ. CDR3 size: 17 residues. With V trimmed by 3 bases and J by 2 bases, 4 bases remained unmatched. CDR3 DNA sequence: TGCGCCAGCAGCTCCGGACTAGCGGGAGGGTACACAGATACGCAGTATTTT. Translating gives CASSSGLAGGYTDTQYF. Complete variable domain (other parts from reference TRBV5-1 and TRBJ2-3): KAGVTQTPRYLIKTRGQQVTLSCSPISGHRSVSWYQQTPGQGLQFLFEYFSETQRNKGNFPGRFSGRQFSNSRSEMNVSTLELGDSALYLCASSSGLAGGYTDTQYFGPGTRLTVL.

The rearrangement links TRBV7-3 to TRBJ2-2; perhaps TRBD2 as D (5 bases). V was pared by 6 bases and J by 0 bases, with 8 bases between. Germline V CDR1 and CDR2: SGHTA, FQGTGA. This CDR3 has 14 amino acids. This chain's CDR3 is CASRNGTNTGELFF. In DNA, the CDR3 is TGTGCCAGCAGAAACGGGACGAACACCGGGGAGCTGTTTTTT.

The V call is TRBV29-1, the J call TRBJ1-3; D is uncertain. V shed 4 bases and J shed 4 bases, with 8 bases lying between them. The CDR3 has 12 amino acids. CDR1 SQVTM and CDR2 ANQGSEA come from the germline V gene. In DNA, the CDR3 is TGCAGCGTTGGAGGACGAGGAAACACCATATATTTT. Protein: CSVGGRGNTIYF.

The sample holds one count of this clone. V usage is TRBV11-2 and J usage is TRBJ1-1; 8 bases are shared with TRBD1. There are 13 residues in the CDR3. Germline values: CDR1 SGHAT, CDR2 FQNNGV. Unmatched junction bases numbered 5, after V lost 6 bases and J lost 5 bases. Here the CDR3 DNA reads TGTGCCAGCAGTTTCACAGGGGGAACTGAAGCTTTCTTT. It encodes CASSFTGGTEAFF.

For the CDR3, the DNA is TGTGCCAGCATCCTCAAGACCATGAACACTGAAGCTTTCTTT. It translates to CASILKTMNTEAFF. V is TRBV11-2 and J is TRBJ1-1; D ambiguous. Between the trimmed V and J ends, which lost 7 bases and 0 bases, there was a span of 12 bases. Germline V gene lookup returns CDR1 SGHAT and CDR2 FQNNGV. This CDR3 has 14 amino acids.

The J gene is TRBJ2-1, the V gene TRBV6-6, with 11 positions matching TRBD2. The CDR3 is 15 amino acids. Germline loops: CDR1 MNHNY, CDR2 SVGAGI (reference sequence). J lost 9 bases, V lost 7 bases, and 11 bases had no gene match. The CDR3 DNA follows: TGTGCCAGCACCCTCTTAGCGGGGGGGCAGGTTGAGCAGTTCTTC. Residues: CASTLLAGGQVEQFF.

The rearrangement uses TRBV29-1 and TRBJ1-1, with D perhaps matching TRBD1 (5 bases). The length of the CDR3 is 12 residues. The V and J ends lost 1 base and 11 bases respectively, with 14 bases between them. Germline V lookup: CDR1 SQVTM, CDR2 ANQGSEA. The CDR3 DNA reads TGCAGCGTTGAAGCGACGGACATCCGCGCTTTCTTT. Translating it yields CSVEATDIRAFF.

The CDR3 DNA follows: TGTGCCAGCAGCTTAGTGGCAAGGGCTGAAGCTTTCTTT. This codes for CASSLVARAEAFF. V gene TRBV7-2 combines with J gene TRBJ1-1; no clear D. This CDR3 is built from 13 residues. From germline, CDR1 is SGHTA and CDR2 FQGNSA. Between the trimmed V and J ends, which lost 1 base and 6 bases, there was a span of 9 bases.

This clone appeared a single time. J is TRBJ2-7 and V is TRBV4-1; 10 positions match TRBD1. Looked up from germline, CDR1 is MGHRA and CDR2 is YSYEKL. There are 15 residues in the CDR3. The V and J ends lost 4 bases and 4 bases, in that order; junction bases with no gene match: 7. CDR3 sequence (DNA): TGCGCCAGCAGCCCTTCCGGGACAGGGGCTTACGAGCAGTACTTC. Protein: CASSPSGTGAYEQYF.

This chain connects TRBV19 to TRBJ2-1, with 10 nucleotides matching TRBD2. Germline lookup yields CDR1 LNHDA and CDR2 SQIVND (reference sequence). V shed 5 bases, J shed 8 bases, and the junction held 15 bases outside the gene matches. This CDR3 is 17 amino acids long. CDR3 in DNA: TGTGCCAGTAGTCTAATCACGACTAGCGGGCCGGTCCATGAGCAGTTCTTC. Residues: CASSLITTSGPVHEQFF.